This TCR beta chain emerged from a study of cytomegalovirus exposure and HLA in healthy donors. Note on this clone: The target antigen is unknown.

Germline V gene sequence: CDR1 LNHDA, CDR2 SQIVND (reference sequence). V lost 9 bases, J lost 3 bases, and 11 bases stayed unmatched. The CDR3 runs to 16 residues. Generated by immunoSEQ multiplex PCR, the TCRdb table keeps only in-frame clones and is missing some. The table lists about 130,000 clones, roughly nine tenths of them singletons. Whole-study findings and limits: TCR sequences were mostly rare, though some public TCRs occurred in many donors. Among the CMV-associated chains, a few were confirmed in vitro as specific for CMV antigens. Around 160 TCR beta chains were listed as cytomegalovirus-associated.

The genes are TRBV19 and TRBJ1-5; 10 bases fit TRBD1. The TCR sequence derives from a woman aged 18-30 years in good health and CMV-seropositive. Sequencing was carried out using PBMCs. CDR3 residues: CASDRAGTGANQPQHF. The CDR3 DNA reads TGTGCCAGCGACCGCGCCGGGACAGGGGCCAATCAGCCCCAGCATTTT.